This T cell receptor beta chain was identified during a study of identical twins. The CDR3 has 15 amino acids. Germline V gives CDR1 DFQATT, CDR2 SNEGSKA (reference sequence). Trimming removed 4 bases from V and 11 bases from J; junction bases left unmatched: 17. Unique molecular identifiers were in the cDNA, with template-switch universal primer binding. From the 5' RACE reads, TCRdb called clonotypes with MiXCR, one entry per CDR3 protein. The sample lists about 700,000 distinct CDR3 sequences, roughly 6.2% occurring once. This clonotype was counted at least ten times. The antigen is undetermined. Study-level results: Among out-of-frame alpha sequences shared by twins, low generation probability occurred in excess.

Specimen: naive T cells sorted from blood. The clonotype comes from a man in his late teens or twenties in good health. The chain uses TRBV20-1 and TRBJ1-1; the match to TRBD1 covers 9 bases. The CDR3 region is CSATQESRDRDGAFF. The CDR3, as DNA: TGCAGTGCTACTCAAGAGTCCCGGGACAGGGATGGCGCTTTCTTT.